The source of this T cell receptor (beta chain) is a study of cytomegalovirus exposure and HLA in healthy donors. The protocol was immunoSEQ multiplex PCR, while the TCRdb copy is restricted to in-frame clones and leaves out a portion. The sample carries around 52,000 clones, approximately 95% recorded once. The CDR3 runs 18 residues. V lost 3 bases and J 2 bases, leaving 20 bases between the germline ends. Per germline, CDR1 MDHEN and CDR2 SYDVKM. The TCR comes from a woman aged 18-29 years in good health and CMV-seronegative. The chain employs TRBV28 and TRBJ1-5; weak D call: TRBD1 (5 bases). The source material was PBMCs. The CDR3 bases are TGTGCCAGCAGTTTTATCTCAGGGTCGAGTGGGGGCAATCAGCCCCAGCATTTT. The encoded protein is CASSFISGSSGGNQPQHF. The variable domain in full, with the rest retrieved from reference TRBV28 and TRBJ1-5, is DVKVTQSSRYLVKRTGEKVFLECVQDMDHENMFWYRQDPGLGLRLIYFSYDVKMKEKGDIPEGYSVSREKKERFSLILESASTNQTSMYLCASSFISGSSGGNQPQHFGDGTRLSIL.